These 21 T cell receptor beta chains share one sample of origin, sequenced in a study of cytomegalovirus exposure and HLA in healthy donors. In the PCR, 60 Vbeta and 13 Jbeta primers were used. Here immunoSEQ multiplex PCR was the method, and the copy in TCRdb shows in-frame clones only, minus some. The table shows more than 110,000 clones, with around 77% occurring only once. The specimen sequenced was PBMCs. All receptors come from a man younger than 30 in good health and CMV-seronegative.

The rearrangement links TRBV18 to TRBJ1-6; possible D gene TRBD1, 6 bases. This CDR3 contains 16 residues. V lost 5 bases to trimming and J lost 1 base, with 12 bases between them. Germline CDR1 reads KGHSH; CDR2 reads LQKENI. The CDR3 reads CASSSGRGSYNSPLHF. Written as DNA, the CDR3 is TGTGCCAGCTCATCGGGCAGGGGTTCCTATAATTCACCCCTCCACTTT.

The chain links TRBV7-9 to TRBJ1-3; 10 positions agree with TRBD1. With 5 bases clipped from V and 4 bases from J, the junction kept 11 bases outside the gene matches. The CDR3 runs to 17 residues. Germline CDR1 and CDR2: SEHNR and FQNEAQ (reference sequence). The CDR3 nucleotides are TGTGCCAGCAGCCGTGTTCTGGGGACAGGGGACGGAAACACCATATATTTT. This translates into CASSRVLGTGDGNTIYF.

The chain couples TRBV7-9 to TRBJ2-7; possibly TRBD1 for D (6 bases). This CDR3 has 15 amino acids. Between the trimmed V and J ends, which lost 1 base and 0 bases, there was a span of 10 bases. CDR1 is SEHNR, CDR2 FQNEAQ, per germline (reference sequence). As DNA, the CDR3 is TGTGCCAGCAGCTTAGGGGCAGGGGTCTCCTACGAGCAGTACTTC. Translation gives CASSLGAGVSYEQYF.

This sequence joins TRBV7-2 and TRBJ1-1, with D tentatively TRBD1 (6 bases). V lost 4 bases to trimming and J lost 1 base, with 22 bases between them. Germline V gene lookup returns CDR1 SGHTA and CDR2 FQGNSA. The CDR3 extends over 18 amino acids. The CDR3 spells CASSSPRGTGWTNTEAFF. The CDR3 coding sequence is TGTGCCAGCAGCTCGCCGAGGGGAACAGGGTGGACGAACACTGAAGCTTTCTTT.

J is TRBJ1-2 and V is TRBV2; D uncertain. Looked up from germline, CDR1 is SNHLY and CDR2 is FYNNEI. The CDR3 spans 14 residues. With 0 bases removed from V and 2 bases from J, the gap between germline ends came to 7 bases. CDR3 in DNA: TGTGCCAGCAGTGAAGCCCGGGGAAACTATGGCTACACCTTC. The encoded protein is CASSEARGNYGYTF.

The rearrangement joins TRBV5-6 to TRBJ1-2; D may be TRBD1 (5 bases). This CDR3 is built from 12 residues. V gave up 1 base and J gave up 11 bases, with 12 bases separating them. CDR1 is SGHDT, CDR2 YYEEEE, per germline. As DNA, the CDR3 is TGTGCCAGCAGCTTGTCTCGACAGATGTACACCTTC. Its translation is CASSLSRQMYTF.

The rearrangement joins TRBV27 to TRBJ2-2, with D perhaps TRBD2 (6 bases). V gave up 3 bases and J gave up 7 bases, with 6 bases separating them. In germline, CDR1 is MNHEY, CDR2 SMNVEV (reference sequence). The CDR3 sequence is 12 residues long. CDR3 loop: CASSLGGGELFF. The CDR3 DNA follows: TGTGCCAGCAGTTTGGGAGGCGGGGAGCTGTTTTTT.

The gene calls are TRBV14 and TRBJ1-1; 9 nucleotides agree with TRBD1. Germline values: CDR1 SGHDN, CDR2 FVKESK. The CDR3 totals 15 residues. Unmatched junction bases numbered 12, after V lost 2 bases and J lost 11 bases. CDR3 protein: CASSQIRGQGGDAFF. CDR3 in DNA: TGTGCCAGCAGCCAAATAAGGGGACAGGGCGGGGACGCTTTCTTT.

This chain links TRBV6-6 with TRBJ1-1, with a possible D match to TRBD1 (6 bases). In germline, CDR1 is MNHNY, CDR2 SVGAGI (reference sequence). The length of the CDR3 is 14 residues. Trimming removed 3 bases from V and 0 bases from J, with 8 bases in between. The CDR3 DNA follows: TGTGCCAGCAGTTATGAGGGGGTGAACACTGAAGCTTTCTTT. Protein: CASSYEGVNTEAFF.

The J gene is TRBJ1-6, the V gene TRBV5-6; D ambiguous. This CDR3 spans 12 amino acids. V lost 2 bases and J lost 9, with 6 bases in between. CDR1 and CDR2 (germline): SGHDT, YYEEEE. For the CDR3, the DNA is TGTGCCAGCAGCTTACTCTCTTCACCCCTCCACTTT. It translates to CASSLLSSPLHF.

The CDR3 loop reads CASSLVARPISGGSYEQYF. The CDR3 nucleotides read TGTGCCAGCAGCTTGGTGGCGCGGCCAATCAGCGGGGGTAGCTACGAGCAGTACTTC. The chain carries TRBV5-4 and TRBJ2-7, with TRBD2 identical over 8 bases. CDR3 size: 19 residues. V gave up 0 bases and J gave up 3 bases; unmatched junction bases: 17. Germline CDR1 is SGHNT and CDR2 is YYREEE (reference sequence).

This clone was recorded a few times. CDR3 region: CASSYRAGNTIYF. The DNA of the CDR3 is TGTGCCAGCAGCTACCGGGCTGGAAACACCATATATTTT. The chain is built from TRBV7-6 and TRBJ1-3; D remains unclear. The V end lost 4 bases, the J end lost 2 bases, and 6 bases lay between the germline ends. Germline loops: CDR1 SGHVS, CDR2 FNYEAQ. This CDR3 has 13 amino acids.

The chain has TRBV18 and TRBJ2-6; tentatively, D is TRBD1 (5 bases). The CDR3 contains 16 residues. From germline, CDR1 is KGHSH and CDR2 LQKENI. With 6 bases removed from V and 0 bases from J, the gap between germline ends came to 12 bases. The CDR3 region is CASSFLRVSGANVLTF. For the CDR3, the DNA is TGTGCCAGCTCCTTCCTCAGGGTCTCTGGGGCCAACGTCCTGACTTTC. Drawing the rest from reference TRBV18 and TRBJ2-6, the complete variable domain is NAGVMQNPRHLVRRRGQEARLRCSPMKGHSHVYWYRQLPEEGLKFMVYLQKENIIDESGMPKERFSAEFPKEGPSILRIQQVVRGDSAAYFCASSFLRVSGANVLTFGAGSRLTVL.

The V gene is TRBV21-1, the J gene TRBJ2-3; the D call of TRBD1 is as the table states it, not checked on the DNA. TRBV21-1 has pseudogene status. The CDR3 contains 19 residues. As DNA, the CDR3 is TGTGCCAGCATCTTCCCTACTCCCACGCGTACTCAGGGGACAGATACGCAGTATTTT. The encoded protein is CASIFPTPTRTQGTDTQYF.

The CDR3 reads CASSQEAVLPHPTPFF. The CDR3 nucleotides read TGTGCCAGCAGCCAAGAAGCGGTACTACCACACCCTACGCCGTTCTTC. The rearrangement links TRBV4-2 to TRBJ2-1, with D possibly matching TRBD2 (5 bases). This CDR3 has 16 amino acids. The germline V and J ends were trimmed by 0 bases and 15 bases, with 24 bases remaining between them. The germline V gene encodes CDR1 LGHNA and CDR2 YNFKEQ.

This chain links TRBV9 with TRBJ2-7; 7 bases agree with TRBD1. Unmatched junction bases numbered 10, after V lost 0 bases and J lost 7 bases. The CDR3 is made up of 15 amino acids. CDR1 and CDR2 from the germline V gene are SGDLS and YYNGEE. The CDR3 loop is CASSVGTGVEREQYF. The CDR3 nucleotides read TGTGCCAGCAGCGTAGGAACAGGGGTGGAGCGTGAGCAGTACTTC.

The chain employs TRBV2 and TRBJ2-4; D possibly corresponds to TRBD1 (6 bases). The CDR3 length is 15 residues. The germline gives CDR1 SNHLY, CDR2 FYNNEI. The V and J ends lost 6 bases and 0 bases respectively, with 12 bases between them. The CDR3 sequence: CASRVDRLAKNIQYF. The CDR3 nucleotides are TGTGCCAGCAGAGTCGACAGGCTAGCCAAAAACATTCAGTACTTC.

This chain joins TRBV7-2 and TRBJ2-2; D is unclear. Trimming stripped 6 bases from V and 4 bases from J, with 15 bases between. The CDR3 contains 15 residues. Looked up from germline, CDR1 is SGHTA and CDR2 is FQGNSA. CDR3: CASSPRLILTGELFF. The CDR3 nucleotides read TGTGCCAGCAGTCCGAGACTGATACTCACCGGGGAGCTGTTTTTT.

This clone was counted a few times. J is TRBJ1-1 and V is TRBV9, with a possible D match to TRBD1 (6 bases). Germline CDR1 is SGDLS and CDR2 is YYNGEE. This CDR3 is 14 amino acids long. The germline V and J ends were trimmed by 3 bases and 7 bases, with 16 bases remaining between them. CDR3 sequence: CASSGRSGDGEAFF. The CDR3 DNA reads TGTGCCAGCAGCGGTAGGTCAGGGGATGGTGAAGCTTTCTTT.

The chain couples TRBV12-5 to TRBJ1-1; maybe TRBD1 (6 bases). The V gene's germline CDR1 is LGHNT and CDR2 FRNRAP. The CDR3 sequence is 14 residues long. Trimming pared 2 bases from V and 4 bases from J, leaving 11 bases between. The CDR3 is CASGLKGTRTEAFF. DNA of the CDR3: TGTGCTAGTGGTTTGAAAGGGACACGCACTGAAGCTTTCTTT. The whole variable domain, remainder taken from reference TRBV12-5 and TRBJ1-1, is DARVTQTPRHKVTEMGQEVTMRCQPILGHNTVFWYRQTMMQGLELLAYFRNRAPLDDSGMPKDRFSAEMPDATLATLKIQPSEPRDSAVYFCASGLKGTRTEAFFGQGTRLTVV.

The V gene is TRBV5-1, the J gene TRBJ2-1; 7 bases line up with TRBD2. J was trimmed by 7 bases and V by 4 bases; bases with no gene match: 8. The germline CDR1 and CDR2 sequences are SGHRS and YFSETQ. The CDR3 runs 14 residues. This CDR3 is CASSGGVVRNEQFF. CDR3 bases: TGCGCCAGCAGCGGGGGGGTTGTACGGAATGAGCAGTTCTTC.